This is a list of T cell receptor beta chains from one sample in a study of blood T cell repertoires in COVID-19. Sequencing was performed with immunoSEQ multiplex PCR; in TCRdb, only in-frame clones are kept and a portion is missing. The data show 130,000 to 150,000 clones, with 80% to 90% seen just once and roughly 2.7% held by the top ten. Material for sequencing was peripheral blood. The source of these receptors is a human donor with acute or convalescent COVID-19. The donor label of this sample is uncertain. The CDR3 runs from the conserved cysteine through the conserved F or W.

j_gene | v_gene | CDR3aa
TRBJ1-5 | TRBV6-2/TRBV6-3 | CASSYVAQNQPQHF
TRBJ2-2 | TRBV28 | CASSPTSGGDNTGELFF
TRBJ1-2 | TRBV30 | CAWTPTPGTGNGYTF
TRBJ2-6 | TRBV30 | CAWSTVSGANVLTF
TRBJ1-5 | TRBV6-5 | CARNTGGNQPQHF
TRBJ2-5 | TRBV3-1/TRBV3-2 | CASRSRETQYF
TRBJ1-5 | TRBV28 | CASTYGTGSQPQHF
TRBJ1-2 | TRBV7-2 | CASSSSPEGSYTF
TRBJ2-3 | TRBV6-5 | CASRPGQASTDTQYF
TRBJ2-7 | TRBV15 | CATRQTARSEQYF
TRBJ1-5 | TRBV12-5 | CASGLPDREEKNQPQHF
TRBJ2-1 | TRBV24-1 | CATSRGSSNEQFF
TRBJ1-5 | TRBV28 | CASSSPPDLTLEPQHF
TRBJ2-1 | TRBV3-1/TRBV3-2 | CASSQGGQGRREQFF
TRBJ1-2 | TRBV2 | CASRDSGNYGYTF
TRBJ2-1 | TRBV11-2 | CASRNDRVAYNEQFF
TRBJ2-7 | TRBV6-4 | CASSLLAGGTYEQYF
TRBJ2-2 | TRBV7-2 | CASSHRQGATGELFF
TRBJ1-1 | TRBV19 | CASSVGVGTEAFF
TRBJ1-5 | TRBV2 | CASSDNSGGYQPQHF
TRBJ2-2 | TRBV6-5 | CASSPQGTGELFF
TRBJ1-6 | TRBV30 | CAWSTGQGNNSPLHF
TRBJ1-2 | TRBV2 | CASSESRGNGYTF
TRBJ1-2 | TRBV27 | CASSGGGTVTNYGYTF
TRBJ1-5 | TRBV4-1 | CASSQPQWGGNQPQHF
TRBJ2-2 | TRBV21-1 | CASSSNRERNTGELFF
TRBJ2-7 | TRBV28 | CASSLSWTGAYEQYF
TRBJ2-1 | TRBV5-4 | CASSLGTSRHRVMGEQFF
TRBJ1-4 | TRBV7-2 | CASSEGQPIEKLFF
TRBJ1-6 | TRBV5-1 | CASSDSDRSSSYNSPLHF
TRBJ1-2 | TRBV24-1 | CATSDPTGPYGYTF
TRBJ2-3 | TRBV7-2 | CASSLRGLTDTQYF
TRBJ1-1 | TRBV6-5 | CASRTDGGAEAFF
TRBJ2-1 | TRBV24-1 | CATSEVPGQGSKPNEQFF
TRBJ2-5 | TRBV4-2 | CASSLWASGGRETQYF
TRBJ1-1 | TRBV11-3 | CASSSGQGRVTEAFF
TRBJ1-2 | TRBV7-2 | CASSLYPGREGNDGYTF
TRBJ1-3 | TRBV5-1 | CASSFTGNSGNTIYF
TRBJ1-4 | TRBV18 | CASSRTGTANEKLFF
TRBJ2-5 | TRBV2 | CASNRVPQETQYF
TRBJ1-3 | TRBV19 | CASSIRERNTIYF
TRBJ2-3 | TRBV9 | CASSVVDFTDTQYF
TRBJ2-7 | TRBV7-2 | CASSFSQGPYEQYF
TRBJ1-1 | TRBV3-1/TRBV3-2 | CASSRIGQSEAFF
TRBJ1-2 | TRBV12-3/TRBV12-4 | CASRGQNYGYTF
TRBJ1-6 | TRBV5-6 | CASSAGTDNSPLHF
TRBJ2-2 | TRBV5-4 | CASNVNTGELFF
TRBJ1-1 | TRBV20-1 | CSARPTGEAFF
TRBJ2-7 | TRBV25-1 | CASSLDTRTEQYF
TRBJ2-1 | TRBV5-8 | CASSLARLAGYNEQFF
TRBJ1-1 | TRBV12-3/TRBV12-4 | CASWRGGNTEAFF
TRBJ1-2 | TRBV19 | CACRDRGDPGGGYTF
TRBJ1-4 | TRBV16 | CASSQLGGSLNEKLFF
TRBJ1-1 | TRBV5-1 | CASSLSGTGLLEAFF